This TCR beta chain was found in a study of cytomegalovirus exposure and HLA in healthy donors. Findings and limits, study-wide: TCR association rates varied by HLA locus in a later analysis, with DRB1 highest and HLA-C lowest. TCR beta chain V- and J-gene trimming was linked, in a later analysis, to a missense variant in DCLRE1C.

Comment on this clone: Antigen: not known.

J gave up 3 bases and V 4 bases, and 8 bases lay outside the gene matches. The CDR3 totals 15 residues. Per germline, CDR1 SGHDT and CDR2 YYEEEE. This PCR relied on a set of 60 Vbeta primers and 13 Jbeta primers. Data came from immunoSEQ multiplex PCR; TCRdb stores just in-frame clones and leaves some out. Here the sample spans approximately 38,000 clones, approximately 66% being singletons. The V gene is TRBV5-6, the J gene TRBJ1-2; 8 nucleotides match TRBD1. Sequences were obtained from PBMCs. The source is a man aged 45-65 years in good health and CMV-seropositive. The CDR3: CASSVDGTGDYGYTF. The CDR3 region has the DNA TGTGCCAGCAGCGTAGATGGGACAGGCGACTATGGCTACACCTTC.